One sample yielded the 8 T cell receptor beta chains listed below, sequenced in a study of blood T cell repertoires in COVID-19. The table came from immunoSEQ multiplex PCR; TCRdb's copy has only in-frame clones and leaves some out. The table lists 250,000 to 300,000 clones, about nine tenths of them singletons. The sample was peripheral blood. The receptor set was obtained from a woman in her twenties or thirties with COVID-19, enrolled during active disease.

This chain links TRBV30 with TRBJ2-7, with 9 bases lining up with TRBD2. The CDR3 spans 15 residues. From germline, CDR1 is GTSNPN and CDR2 SVGIG (reference sequence). V was clipped by 2 bases and J by 5 bases; unmatched bases: 10. The CDR3, as DNA: TGTGCCTGGAGTCTTTATAGCGGGAGATCCCACGAGCAGTACTTC. Encoded protein: CAWSLYSGRSHEQYF.

The chain is built from TRBV7-2 and TRBJ2-3, with 10 bases aligning to TRBD2. This CDR3 is built from 16 residues. Germline CDR1 reads SGHTA; CDR2 reads FQGNSA. Trimming cost V 4 bases and J 2 bases; bases outside gene matches: 6. CDR3 in DNA: TGTGCCAGCAGCTCCATAGCGGGAGGATACACAGATACGCAGTATTTT. Translated, it gives CASSSIAGGYTDTQYF.

The chain joins TRBV9 to TRBJ2-1; 7 nucleotides agree with TRBD2. The V and J ends lost 4 bases and 0 bases, in that order; junction bases with no gene match: 4. The CDR3 totals 15 residues. Germline CDR1 and CDR2: SGDLS and YYNGEE. CDR3 protein: CASSRTRNSYNEQFF. The DNA for the CDR3 is TGTGCCAGCAGCCGGACTAGAAACTCCTACAATGAGCAGTTCTTC.

V and J are TRBV10-1 and TRBJ2-7; D unclear. V was clipped by 0 bases and J by 1 base, with 7 bases between them. The length of the CDR3 is 14 residues. CDR1 and CDR2 from the germline V gene are WNHNN and SYGVQD (reference sequence). The CDR3 DNA is TGCGCCAGCAGTGAGTCAGACAAATCCTACGAGCAGTACTTC. Its protein product is CASSESDKSYEQYF.

This clone was found once. The rearrangement joins TRBV5-5 to TRBJ2-7; no definite D call. Looked up from germline, CDR1 is SGHKS and CDR2 is YYEKEE (reference sequence). Trimming cost V 5 bases and J 3 bases, with 9 bases left between them. CDR3 length: 12 amino acids. CDR3 coding DNA: TGTGCCAGCAGAGACGACATCTACGAGCAGTACTTC. Its translation: CASRDDIYEQYF.

The gene calls are TRBV4-1 and TRBJ2-1, with 8 bases matching TRBD2. J gave up 3 bases and V 6 bases, and 4 bases lay outside the gene matches. Germline V gives CDR1 MGHRA, CDR2 YSYEKL. The CDR3 is made up of 14 amino acids. The CDR3 DNA sequence: TGCGCCAGCAGTACCGCGGGAGGCTACAATGAGCAGTTCTTC. This translates into CASSTAGGYNEQFF.

The rearrangement joins TRBV6-1 to TRBJ2-2, with a weak D call TRBD2 (5 bases). The CDR3 runs to 15 residues. V gave up 3 bases and J gave up 5 bases, with 13 bases separating them. Looked up from germline, CDR1 is MNHNS and CDR2 is SASEGT. The CDR3 bases are TGTGCCAGCAGTGATGTGGGAGTAAGGACCGGGGAGCTGTTTTTT. Translated, it gives CASSDVGVRTGELFF.

This rearrangement joins TRBV2 to TRBJ2-7; 10 nucleotides match TRBD2. V shed 1 base and J 6 bases; nucleotides not matched to a gene: 15. CDR3 length: 18 residues. Germline values: CDR1 SNHLY, CDR2 FYNNEI. The chain's CDR3 is CASSEVGLAGVSKSEQYF. DNA for the CDR3: TGTGCCAGCAGTGAAGTCGGGCTAGCGGGAGTGAGTAAGAGCGAGCAGTACTTC.